The 18 T cell receptor beta chains below all came from one sample that was sequenced in a study of blood T cell dynamics during melanoma immunotherapy. Generated by immunoSEQ multiplex PCR, the TCRdb table keeps only in-frame clones and is missing some. The sample yields approximately 7,600 clones, 85% to 90% seen once. The time point: week 3, after first cycle of checkpoint inhibitor. Sequenced here: blood, sampled from a patient treated with checkpoint blockade. The receptors were sampled from a human donor with melanoma.

The chain uses TRBV5-5 and TRBJ1-1, with D uncertain. Per the germline V gene, CDR1 is SGHKS and CDR2 is YYEKEE (reference sequence). V gave up 7 bases and J gave up 5 bases, with 9 bases separating them. The CDR3 covers 11 residues. CDR3 region: CASGLGTEAFF. DNA for the CDR3: TGTGCCAGCGGTCTCGGTACTGAAGCTTTCTTT.

As DNA, the CDR3 is TGTGCCAGCACAGGGCCAACTGAAGCTTTCTTT. Translated: CASTGPTEAFF. This rearrangement joins TRBV6-5 to TRBJ1-1, with a weak D call TRBD1 (5 bases). The ends were cut back, 7 bases at V and 5 bases at J, with 8 bases in the middle. CDR3 length: 11 amino acids. CDR1 MNHEY and CDR2 SVGAGI come from the germline V gene.

This chain uses TRBV18 with TRBJ1-2; TRBD1 agrees at 7 bases. Per germline, CDR1 KGHSH and CDR2 LQKENI. The V segment lost 3 bases and the J segment 5 bases; nucleotides outside the gene matches: 6. This CDR3 spans 14 amino acids. CDR3 nucleotide sequence: TGTGCCAGCTCACCCGGGACAGACCTTTATGGCTACACCTTC. Its protein product is CASSPGTDLYGYTF. The full variable domain, its missing parts supplied by reference TRBV18 and TRBJ1-2, is NAGVMQNPRHLVRRRGQEARLRCSPMKGHSHVYWYRQLPEEGLKFMVYLQKENIIDESGMPKERFSAEFPKEGPSILRIQQVVRGDSAAYFCASSPGTDLYGYTFGSGTRLTVV.

The chain uses TRBV7-8 and TRBJ1-2; possible D gene TRBD1, 5 bases. CDR3 size: 12 residues. Germline values: CDR1 SGHVS, CDR2 FQNEAQ. Trimming shortened V by 3 bases and J by 3 bases, and 5 bases separated the two germline ends. The CDR3 region is CASSFRDYGYTF. CDR3 DNA: TGTGCCAGCAGCTTCAGGGACTATGGCTACACCTTC.

The genes are TRBV11-3 and TRBJ1-1; 7 nucleotides match TRBD1. Trimming removed 5 bases from V and 11 bases from J; junction bases left unmatched: 11. CDR3 length: 13 residues. CDR1 and CDR2 (germline): SGHNT, YENEEA. CDR3 amino acids: CASSPGQQGGAFF. The CDR3 DNA reads TGTGCCAGCAGCCCGGGACAGCAAGGTGGGGCTTTCTTT.

V gene TRBV6-5 combines with J gene TRBJ1-1; a possible D gene is TRBD1 (5 bases). The V end lost 7 bases, the J end lost 1 base, and 16 bases lay between the germline ends. CDR1 and CDR2 from the germline V gene are MNHEY and SVGAGI. The CDR3 contains 15 residues. CDR3: CASNPGRGGNTEAFF. The CDR3 DNA is TGTGCCAGCAATCCTGGTAGGGGCGGGAACACTGAAGCTTTCTTT.

The CDR3 is CASSFGTDNSPLHF. For the CDR3, the DNA is TGTGCCAGCAGCTTTGGGACCGATAATTCACCCCTCCACTTT. The genes are TRBV7-3 and TRBJ1-6, with D possibly being TRBD1 (5 bases). The CDR3 is 14 amino acids. The V and J ends lost 3 bases and 5 bases respectively, with 8 bases between them. The germline V gene encodes CDR1 SGHTA and CDR2 FQGTGA.

The V gene is TRBV6-5, the J gene TRBJ1-2, with D perhaps matching TRBD1 (5 bases). Germline CDR1 reads MNHEY; CDR2 reads SVGAGI. The CDR3 runs 12 residues. The V end was cut by 4 bases, the J end by 8 bases, with 11 bases between. CDR3 coding DNA: TGTGCCAGCAGTTCTCAGACAGAGGGCTACACCTTC. Translating gives CASSSQTEGYTF.

V usage is TRBV30 and J usage is TRBJ2-1; the D gene is possibly TRBD1 (5 bases). The V gene's germline CDR1 is GTSNPN and CDR2 SVGIG (reference sequence). V dropped 1 base and J dropped 15 bases, with 19 bases sitting between them. This CDR3 comprises 13 residues. The CDR3 nucleotides read TGTGCCTGGAGTGCCCCCGGGCGGTCAAGGGGGTTCTTC. It translates to CAWSAPGRSRGFF.

This clone has just one count. The chain recombines TRBV5-4 with TRBJ1-6; a possible D gene is TRBD1 (5 bases). In germline, CDR1 is SGHNT, CDR2 YYREEE (reference sequence). This CDR3 comprises 14 residues. Deletions cut 4 bases from V and 4 bases from J, with 9 bases between. For the CDR3, the DNA is TGTGCCAGCAGCCGGGACTGGTATAATTCACCCCTCCACTTT. Translated, it gives CASSRDWYNSPLHF.

The chain recombines TRBV6-1 with TRBJ2-7; D call uncertain. Germline V CDR1 and CDR2: MNHNS, SASEGT. CDR3 size: 11 residues. The ends were cut back, 0 bases at V and 3 bases at J, with 0 bases in the middle. The CDR3 here is CASSEAYEQYF. In DNA form, the CDR3 reads TGTGCCAGCAGTGAAGCCTACGAGCAGTACTTC.

V and J are TRBV16 and TRBJ2-1; TRBD1 might be the D (5 bases). The germline V gene encodes CDR1 KGHSY and CDR2 FQNENV. The CDR3 loop spans 14 amino acids. V dropped 5 bases and J dropped 9 bases, with 17 bases sitting between them. The CDR3 is CASSIRVTQGEQFF. The DNA for the CDR3 is TGTGCCAGCAGCATTAGGGTCACCCAGGGTGAGCAGTTCTTC.

The V gene is TRBV10-1, the J gene TRBJ2-5; the match to TRBD1 covers 7 bases. The DNA end is more similar to TRBJ2-7, so the J call may be wrong. This CDR3 is 14 amino acids long. Germline CDR1 reads WNHNN; CDR2 reads SYGVQD (reference sequence). The CDR3 DNA reads as TGCGCCAGCAGTCGGGACAGCAGCTCCTACGAGCAGTACTTC. The encoded protein is CASSRDSSSYEQYF.

J is TRBJ1-3 and V is TRBV6-6; D uncertain. Germline CDR1 MNHNY, CDR2 SVGAGI (reference sequence). V was shortened by 6 bases and J by 11 bases, with 14 bases between the two germline ends. The CDR3 runs to 12 residues. The CDR3 DNA reads as TGTGCCAGCAGCCCCGTGAGGGAGCCCATATATTTT. Translated: CASSPVREPIYF.

By share, this clone ranks as medium-sized. The chain is built from TRBV18 and TRBJ1-2; no definite D call. Germline V gene lookup returns CDR1 KGHSH and CDR2 LQKENI. This CDR3 contains 11 residues. Trimming took 3 bases from V and 6 from J, leaving 5 bases between them. CDR3 nucleotides: TGTGCCAGCTCACCGGCTGATGGCTACACCTTC. Protein: CASSPADGYTF.

This chain joins TRBV5-6 and TRBJ1-2; D not resolved. Germline loops: CDR1 SGHDT, CDR2 YYEEEE. The CDR3 consists of 15 residues. V was cut by 5 bases and J by 7 bases, with 21 bases left in between. The CDR3 nucleotides are TGTGCCAGCAGGACCCGGGGAAGTCTATCCTCTGGCTACACCTTC. This encodes CASRTRGSLSSGYTF.

There are a few counts of this clone. This chain uses TRBV2 with TRBJ1-5, with unresolved D. The CDR3 length is 13 residues. V lost 4 bases and J lost 6, with 10 bases in between. Germline V gives CDR1 SNHLY, CDR2 FYNNEI. As DNA, the CDR3 is TGTGCCAGCAGTGGTAAAGGGATTCAGCCCCAGCATTTT. Translated, it gives CASSGKGIQPQHF.

V is TRBV28 and J is TRBJ1-2; the D is unclear. The germline V gene encodes CDR1 MDHEN and CDR2 SYDVKM. Deletions cut 7 bases from V and 7 bases from J, with 10 bases between. This CDR3 contains 11 residues. The CDR3 DNA reads as TGTGCCAGCACCCCCGGAGTTGGCTACACCTTC. Its protein is CASTPGVGYTF.